These T cell receptor beta chains were read from a single sample in a study of cytomegalovirus exposure and HLA in healthy donors. The table came from immunoSEQ multiplex PCR; TCRdb's copy has only in-frame clones and leaves some out. The data show 60,000 to 75,000 clones, around three quarters seen once. Material for sequencing was PBMCs. The receptors derive from a man aged 18 to 30 in good health and CMV-seropositive. Each CDR3 is given with its conserved first and last residue. D genes are given only for firm matches. Rows give clone size only sometimes, using once, few, many, or a class for an expanded clone.

d_call j_call v_call clone_size cdr3_aa cdr3_nt
TRBD1 TRBJ1-3 TRBV6-5 - CASYGTGSGNTIYF TGTGCCAGCTACGGGACAGGCTCTGGAAACACCATATATTTT
- TRBJ2-5 TRBV25-1 once CASSDRGRETQYF TGTGCCAGCAGTGACAGGGGGAGGGAGACCCAGTACTTC
TRBD2 TRBJ2-3 TRBV6-5 - CASSSPGLADTQYF TGTGCCAGCAGTTCACCGGGACTAGCTGATACGCAGTATTTT
- TRBJ2-2 TRBV5-1 few CASSLGRGDGELFF TGCGCCAGCAGCTTGGGTAGAGGCGACGGGGAGCTGTTTTTT
- TRBJ2-7 TRBV6-1 - CASSEWGDSYEQYF TGTGCCAGCAGTGAATGGGGGGACTCCTACGAGCAGTACTTC
TRBD1 TRBJ1-5 TRBV2 - CASTRTGSNQPQHF TGTGCCAGCACCCGGACAGGGAGCAATCAGCCCCAGCATTTT
TRBD2 TRBJ2-3 TRBV4-1 - CASSQGGTSGGLGDTQYF TGCGCCAGCAGCCAAGGGGGGACTAGCGGGGGGTTAGGAGATACGCAGTATTTT
- TRBJ2-7 TRBV5-4 - CASSLEGFRATYEQYF TGTGCCAGCAGCTTGGAAGGGTTCAGGGCAACCTACGAGCAGTACTTC
TRBD1 TRBJ2-7 TRBV28 few CASSFTGQVYEQYF TGTGCCAGCAGTTTTACCGGACAGGTGTACGAGCAGTACTTC
- TRBJ1-2 TRBV7-9 - CASSLYFGSEANYGYTF TGTGCCAGCAGCTTATATTTCGGGTCCGAAGCTAACTATGGCTACACCTTC
TRBD1 TRBJ2-7 TRBV2 - CATGTDREEQYF TGTGCCACCGGGACGGACAGGGAGGAGCAGTACTTC
TRBD1 TRBJ1-2 TRBV7-3 - CASPPDRGIGGYTF TGTGCCAGCCCTCCGGACAGGGGAATCGGTGGCTACACCTTC
TRBD1 TRBJ1-2 TRBV28 - CATSGQGGSYGYTF TGTGCCACCAGCGGACAGGGGGGTAGCTATGGCTACACCTTC
TRBD1 TRBJ1-5 TRBV30 - CAWSTGTGSNQPQHF TGTGCCTGGAGTACCGGGACAGGTAGCAATCAGCCCCAGCATTTT
TRBD2 TRBJ2-7 TRBV6-1 - CASRPLAGSYEQYF TGTGCCAGCAGACCGCTAGCGGGATCGTACGAGCAGTACTTC
TRBD1 TRBJ1-1 TRBV29-1 - CSVADRGDTEAFF TGCAGCGTTGCAGACAGGGGAGACACTGAAGCTTTCTTT
TRBD1 TRBJ2-1 TRBV29-1 - CSVGGGRSYNEQFF TGCAGCGTTGGAGGGGGCCGATCCTACAATGAGCAGTTCTTC
TRBD1 TRBJ2-1 TRBV5-4 - CASSTGQEINEQFF TGTGCCAGCAGCACGGGACAGGAGATTAATGAGCAGTTCTTC
- TRBJ2-1 TRBV29-1 - CSVASDLYNEQFF TGCAGCGTGGCGAGCGACCTATACAATGAGCAGTTCTTC
TRBD1 TRBJ2-3 TRBV25-1 - CASSAVPDRFSQDTQYF TGTGCCAGCAGTGCCGTCCCGGACAGGTTTAGCCAGGATACGCAGTATTTT
TRBD2 TRBJ2-7 TRBV7-2 once CASSYRTRLEQYF TGTGCCAGCAGCTATCGGACTAGGCTCGAGCAGTACTTC
- TRBJ2-1 TRBV6-1 - CASSEAMVASAANEQFF TGTGCCAGCAGTGAAGCGATGGTGGCTAGCGCCGCCAATGAGCAGTTCTTC
- TRBJ1-1 TRBV6-5 many CASSYEASGGEAFF TGTGCCAGCAGTTACGAGGCCTCCGGAGGTGAAGCTTTCTTT
TRBD1 TRBJ1-2 TRBV9 once CASSAGTGPYGYTF TGTGCCAGCAGCGCCGGGACAGGACCTTATGGCTACACCTTC
TRBD2 TRBJ2-2 TRBV6-5 - CASSSEAGPGELFF TGTGCCAGCAGTTCCGAAGCGGGACCCGGGGAGCTGTTTTTT
- TRBJ1-5 TRBV15 few CATSRESPGNYQPQHF TGTGCCACCAGCAGGGAATCACCCGGGAATTATCAGCCCCAGCATTTT
- TRBJ1-5 TRBV19 - CASSMEGIQPQHF TGTGCCAGTAGTATGGAGGGGATTCAGCCCCAGCATTTT
TRBD1 TRBJ1-5 TRBV30 few CAWSEGQGGQPQHF TGTGCCTGGAGTGAAGGACAGGGCGGTCAGCCCCAGCATTTT
- TRBJ1-1 TRBV6-5 - CASSYLRGTEAFF TGTGCCAGCAGTTACTTGCGGGGGACTGAAGCTTTCTTT
TRBD2 TRBJ2-1 TRBV30 - CAWSVREGNEQFF TGTGCCTGGAGTGTACGGGAGGGAAATGAGCAGTTCTTC
TRBD1 TRBJ2-3 TRBV6-5 - CASSLGQGIGDTQYF TGTGCCAGCAGCCTGGGACAGGGGATCGGAGATACGCAGTATTTT
TRBD1 TRBJ2-3 TRBV2 - CASSGTGGTDTQYF TGTGCCAGCAGTGGGACAGGGGGCACAGATACGCAGTATTTT
- TRBJ2-1 TRBV6-5 once CASSYSLEQFF TGTGCCAGCAGTTACAGTCTAGAGCAGTTCTTC
TRBD1 TRBJ1-1 TRBV30 many CAWDRGLDDTEAFF TGTGCCTGGGACAGGGGGCTGGATGACACTGAAGCTTTCTTT
TRBD1 TRBJ1-2 TRBV2 - CASSEQGAYYGYTF TGTGCCAGCAGTGAACAGGGGGCCTACTATGGCTACACCTTC
TRBD1 TRBJ2-3 TRBV30 - CAWSPGTGPDTQYF TGTGCCTGGTCTCCCGGGACAGGGCCAGATACGCAGTATTTT
- TRBJ1-2 TRBV6-1 - CASTLGGDTYGYTF TGTGCCAGCACCCTTGGTGGGGACACCTATGGCTACACCTTC
- TRBJ1-2 TRBV27 few CASSFAGYNGYTF TGTGCCAGCAGTTTTGCCGGGTACAATGGCTACACCTTC
- TRBJ2-7 TRBV2 - CASSPQREQYF TGTGCCAGCAGTCCACAGCGGGAGCAGTACTTC
- TRBJ1-5 TRBV9 - CASSVGPDRYQPQHF TGTGCCAGCAGCGTAGGCCCTGACAGATACCAGCCCCAGCATTTT
TRBD2 TRBJ2-3 TRBV2 few CASSERASGGADTQYF TGTGCCAGCAGTGAAAGGGCTAGCGGGGGCGCAGATACGCAGTATTTT
TRBD2 TRBJ2-1 TRBV27 - CASSPTTGGRQFF TGTGCCAGCAGTCCGACTACCGGGGGGAGGCAGTTCTTC
TRBD2 TRBJ2-7 TRBV10-1 - CASSPGTSGSYEQYF TGCGCCAGCAGCCCCGGGACTAGCGGTTCCTACGAGCAGTACTTC
TRBD1 TRBJ1-1 TRBV4-1 - CASSLYATGVSEDTEAFF TGCGCCAGCAGCCTCTACGCGACAGGGGTCTCAGAAGACACTGAAGCTTTCTTT
- TRBJ2-7 TRBV30 - CAWNSGEFPGTYEQYF TGTGCCTGGAATTCAGGGGAATTCCCCGGAACCTACGAGCAGTACTTC
- TRBJ2-5 TRBV6-5 - CASSYSGAPEETQYF TGTGCCAGCAGTTACTCTGGGGCCCCCGAGGAGACCCAGTACTTC
- TRBJ1-1 TRBV2 - CASSAQGQNTEAFF TGTGCCAGCAGCGCACAGGGCCAGAACACTGAAGCTTTCTTT
- TRBJ1-2 TRBV5-4 - CASSLLTGHGYTF TGTGCCAGCAGCTTGCTCACAGGGCATGGCTACACCTTC
- TRBJ2-2 TRBV9 - CASSPRVDPGGELFF TGTGCCAGCAGCCCCCGGGTAGACCCGGGCGGGGAGCTGTTTTTT
- TRBJ1-1 TRBV6-5 - CASRSPDGGTEAFF TGTGCCAGCAGATCCCCGGACGGGGGCACTGAAGCTTTCTTT
- TRBJ1-5 TRBV25-1 once CASSEVGNQPQHF TGTGCCAGCAGTGAGGTAGGCAATCAGCCCCAGCATTTT
- TRBJ1-4 TRBV30 - CAWSVGEGGEKLFF TGTGCCTGGAGTGTGGGAGAAGGAGGTGAAAAACTGTTTTTT
TRBD2 TRBJ2-1 TRBV28 - CASRAGGGNEQFF TGTGCCAGCAGGGCCGGGGGGGGCAATGAGCAGTTCTTC
- TRBJ2-7 TRBV10-2 few CASSESAVDEQYF TGCGCCAGCAGTGAGTCGGCAGTCGACGAGCAGTACTTC
TRBD1 TRBJ2-1 TRBV9 - CASSVETGGSSYNEQFF TGTGCCAGCAGCGTAGAAACAGGGGGAAGCTCCTACAATGAGCAGTTCTTC
- TRBJ1-1 TRBV6-5 - CASSPRGGMNTEAFF TGTGCCAGCAGTCCTCGTGGAGGAATGAACACTGAAGCTTTCTTT
TRBD1 TRBJ1-1 TRBV5-1 - CASSRTGDTEAFF TGCGCCAGCAGCCGGACAGGGGACACTGAAGCTTTCTTT